This T cell receptor (beta chain) is drawn from a study of neoadjuvant anti-PD-1 for oral cavity cancer. Study-level points and caveats: Only a few patients per response group were TCR-analyzed; validation needed. Higher pretreatment Treg/Th17 ratios tracked higher pretreatment blood clonality.

The patients had HPV-negative, locally advanced oral cavity squamous cell carcinoma. Blood cells were analyzed directly, without culture or expansion. TCRdb's copy holds only in-frame clones and misses some; the assay was immunoSEQ multiplex PCR. Found here are about 7,500 clones, about 69% of them singletons; the top ten hold around 3%. The CDR3 spans 12 residues. Germline V lookup: CDR1 SNHLY, CDR2 FYNNEI. This clone was found a few times. As yet, its antigen is unknown. At one boundary the junction diverges from the germline segment, which might be a read error. V gene TRBV2 combines with J gene TRBJ2-4; 10 nucleotides align to TRBD1. This sequence originates from a person aged 35 to 85 with oral cavity squamous cell carcinoma. Sequenced material: PBMCs, taken before nivolumab (anti-PD-1) treatment. Here the CDR3 reads CASSEDWDRGRF. In nucleotides, the CDR3 is TGTGCCAGCAGTGAAGATTGGGACAGGGGTCGCTTC.